The entry below gives a single TCR beta chain sequence along with its context. The antigen remains unidentified. Time point: persistent/refractory GD, antithyroid drugs over 5 years with positive TRAb. Making the TCR library involved RNA that had been extracted from PBMCs. These data originate in a study of regulatory T cells in long-lasting Graves disease. Study overall: Over-5-year antithyroid drug use with positive TSH receptor antibodies defined persistent Graves' disease in the study.

Per the germline V gene, CDR1 is GTSNPN and CDR2 is SVGIG (reference sequence). This CDR3 has 13 residues. The germline V and J ends were trimmed by 1 base and 5 bases, with 11 bases remaining between them. The TCR beta library used iRepertoire HTBI primers with Arm-PCR amplification of CDR3. TCRdb recomputed calls from the multiplex PCR reads with MiXCR, one row per CDR3 protein. Of roughly 700,000 distinct CDR3 sequences listed, roughly 30% were seen once; the top ten hold 40% to 55%. Study-level results: Under persistent disease, TRBV28, TRBJ1-2 and TRBJ2-5 were used preferentially. Persistent cases of Graves' showed reduced TCR diversity relative to newly diagnosed patients. Patients with persistent disease shared some 2,900 public clonotypes, outpacing the roughly 970 shared by new patients.

This TCR derives from a female donor with Graves disease. V usage is TRBV30 and J usage is TRBJ1-2, with a weak D call TRBD1 (5 bases). Source: peripheral blood mononuclear cells (PBMCs), taken when the disease was refractory, from a patient treated with antithyroid drugs. The CDR3 loop reads CAWSGGLAYGYTF. For the CDR3, the DNA is TGTGCCTGGAGTGGGGGACTGGCTTATGGCTACACCTTC.